The 2 T cell receptor beta chains reported below all come from one sample, sequenced in a study of graft-versus-host responses after intestinal transplantation. TCRdb's table, derived via immunoSEQ multiplex PCR, lists solely in-frame clones and lacks some. Here the sample spans approximately 90,000 clones, roughly nine tenths being singletons. No antigen is known for these receptors. The sample here was unstimulated CD4+ T cells sorted from spleen or lymph node cells, taken before transplant. All receptors derive from a human donor who was the organ donor for an intestinal transplant.

The chain joins TRBV2 to TRBJ2-1; 8 bases align to TRBD2. Germline V lookup: CDR1 SNHLY, CDR2 FYNNEI. This CDR3 region has 16 residues. The junction had 12 bases not matched to a gene; V was cut back by 5 bases and J by 6 bases. CDR3 loop: CASSKPGTRILNEQFF. CDR3 nucleotides: TGTGCCAGCAGTAAACCTGGGACTAGAATTCTCAATGAGCAGTTCTTC.

The gene calls are TRBV7-9 and TRBJ1-2; no clear D. This CDR3 is 12 amino acids long. V shed 5 bases and J shed 8 bases, with 12 bases lying between them. Germline V gene lookup returns CDR1 SEHNR and CDR2 FQNEAQ (reference sequence). As DNA, the CDR3 is TGTGCCAGCAGCCCGTCGGCCGGGGGCTACACCTTC. As protein: CASSPSAGGYTF.